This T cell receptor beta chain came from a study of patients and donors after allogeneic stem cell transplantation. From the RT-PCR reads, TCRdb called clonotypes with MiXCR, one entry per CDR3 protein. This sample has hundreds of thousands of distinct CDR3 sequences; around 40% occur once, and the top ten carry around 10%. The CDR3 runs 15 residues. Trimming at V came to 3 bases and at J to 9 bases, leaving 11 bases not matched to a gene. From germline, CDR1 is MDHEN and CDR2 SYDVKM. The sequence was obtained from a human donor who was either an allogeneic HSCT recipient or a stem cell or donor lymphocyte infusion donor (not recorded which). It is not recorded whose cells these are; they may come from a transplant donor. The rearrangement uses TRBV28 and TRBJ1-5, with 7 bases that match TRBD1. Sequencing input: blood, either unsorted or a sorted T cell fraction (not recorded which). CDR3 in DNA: TGTGCCAGCAGTTTTTATCGGACAGGTTATGGGCCCCAGCATTTT. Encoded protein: CASSFYRTGYGPQHF. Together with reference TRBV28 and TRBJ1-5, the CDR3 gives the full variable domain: DVKVTQSSRYLVKRTGEKVFLECVQDMDHENMFWYRQDPGLGLRLIYFSYDVKMKEKGDIPEGYSVSREKKERFSLILESASTNQTSMYLCASSFYRTGYGPQHFGDGTRLSIL.